Listed below are T cell receptor beta chains from one sample, sequenced in a study of blood T cell repertoires in COVID-19. Libraries were prepared by immunoSEQ multiplex PCR; TCRdb keeps only in-frame clonotypes and omits some of them. The table shows about 130,000 clones, with 65% to 85% occurring only once. Sample: peripheral blood. Source of these receptors: a man aged 65-85 years with acute or convalescent COVID-19. CDR3s include the opening cysteine and the closing phenylalanine or tryptophan. Each record gives: clone size, D gene, J gene, V gene, CDR3 DNA, CDR3 protein. D genes are given only for firm matches. The size of a clone is reported for some rows only, either as once, few or many, or as a class for expanded clones.

NA NA TRBJ1-6 TRBV30 TGTGCCTGGAGTGACAGGGTGAATTCACCCCTCCACTTT CAWSDRVNSPLHF
NA NA TRBJ1-1 TRBV7-7 TGTGCTAGCAGCCCACATCTGAACACTGAAGCTTTCTTT CASSPHLNTEAFF
NA TRBD1 TRBJ2-7 TRBV25-1 TGTGCCAGCACTTCTGGGACAGGGTCTACCGAGCAGTACTTC CASTSGTGSTEQYF
NA TRBD1 TRBJ1-4 TRBV19 TGTGCCAAAAGGGGGCGCCTCGAAAAACTGTTTTTT CAKRGRLEKLFF
NA NA TRBJ2-7 TRBV4-1 TGCGCCAGCAGCCAAGCGGACAGCAAATCCTACGAGCAGTACTTC CASSQADSKSYEQYF
NA NA TRBJ2-7 TRBV3-1/TRBV3-2 TGTGCCAGCAGCCTCGAAGGGGATCCTCCCTACGAGCAGTACTTC CASSLEGDPPYEQYF
NA TRBD1 TRBJ2-6 TRBV23-1 TGCGCCAGCAGTCCGCCTCCGACAGGGGAGTACGGGGCCAACGTCCTGACTTTC CASSPPPTGEYGANVLTF
NA TRBD1 TRBJ1-2 TRBV3-1/TRBV3-2 TGTGCCAGCAGCCAATTCGACTCGGGCTGGACAGGGTCTCATGGCTACACCTTC CASSQFDSGWTGSHGYTF
NA NA TRBJ1-5 TRBV2 TGTGCCAGCAAGGGGCCAGGGGCGGACCAGCCCCAGCATTTT CASKGPGADQPQHF
NA TRBD2 TRBJ2-2 TRBV11-2 TGTGCCAGCCACCGCGGGGGGGTGAACACCGGGGAGCTGTTTTTT CASHRGGVNTGELFF
NA NA TRBJ2-5 TRBV28 TGTGCCAGCGGTTATCTTGCGGAGGAAGAGACCCAGTACTTC CASGYLAEEETQYF
NA TRBD1 TRBJ2-7 TRBV27 TGTGCCAGCAGTCGGACCGGGACAGCCACCGAGCAGTACTTC CASSRTGTATEQYF
few TRBD1 TRBJ1-3 TRBV2 TGTGCCAGCAGTGAAGGGACAGGTAACTCTGGAAACACCATATATTTT CASSEGTGNSGNTIYF
NA TRBD1 TRBJ1-2 TRBV6-1 TGTGCCAGCAGTGAAGCGCTAGACAGGGGATGGTATGGCTACACCTTC CASSEALDRGWYGYTF
NA NA TRBJ1-2 TRBV5-1 TGCGCCAGCAGCTTGGCACAGGGTGAGGGCTACACCTTC CASSLAQGEGYTF
NA NA TRBJ1-6 TRBV7-3 TGTGCCAGCAGTCCCTTTCTGTTCGGGACTAGTGGTACACCCCTCCACTTT CASSPFLFGTSGTPLHF
NA NA TRBJ2-5 TRBV5-6 TGTGCCAGCAGCTTGTCCTCTGAGACCCAGTACTTC CASSLSSETQYF
NA NA TRBJ2-7 TRBV5-6 TGTGCCAGCAGCTTGTTGGGTCTAGTAAGCTCCTACGAGCAGTACTTC CASSLLGLVSSYEQYF
few NA TRBJ1-3 TRBV7-2 TGTGCCAGCCGGCCCACAGGGACCGGAAACACCATATATTTT CASRPTGTGNTIYF
NA NA TRBJ1-5 TRBV5-1 TGCGCCAGCAGCATCGGGACATCGGCGAATCAGCCCCAGCATTTT CASSIGTSANQPQHF
few TRBD1 TRBJ1-3 TRBV18 TGTGCCAGCTCACCGGATCTTCAGACAGGGACTGGAAACACCATATATTTT CASSPDLQTGTGNTIYF
NA NA TRBJ2-1 TRBV5-1 TGCGCCAGCAGCTTGGACGGTTATCGAGAGCAGTTCTTC CASSLDGYREQFF
NA NA TRBJ1-6 TRBV6-5 TGTGCCAGCAGCTTCGGACAGAGACGGGGGGCCCTCCACTTT CASSFGQRRGALHF
NA NA TRBJ2-7 TRBV12-5 TGTGCTAGTGGTTTGACTCGCAGGGATAGGTACGAGCAGTACTTC CASGLTRRDRYEQYF
NA TRBD2 TRBJ2-7 TRBV5-1 TGCGCCAGCAGCTTGGCTGCTAGCGGTACCTACGAGCAGTACTTC CASSLAASGTYEQYF
NA TRBD1 TRBJ1-2 TRBV5-1 TGCGCCAGCAGCCCGGGACAGGAGGGCTATGGCTACACCTTC CASSPGQEGYGYTF
NA TRBD1 TRBJ1-6 TRBV19 TGTGCCAGTAGTATTCAAAGGGGGCTAAATTCACCCCTCCACTTT CASSIQRGLNSPLHF
NA TRBD1 TRBJ2-5 TRBV27 TGTGCCAGCAGTACCCGGACAGGGGAGGTGGGGACCCAGTACTTC CASSTRTGEVGTQYF
few TRBD1 TRBJ2-4 TRBV5-4 TGTGCCAGCAGTCAGGACAGGGGAGACATTCAGTACTTC CASSQDRGDIQYF
NA NA TRBJ1-6 TRBV6-6 TGTGCCAGCAGTTATAGTTCACCCCTCCACTTT CASSYSSPLHF
NA NA TRBJ1-1 TRBV7-9 TGTGCCAGCAGCTTTCCCCTACAGAGAGGAGGTGAAGCTTTCTTT CASSFPLQRGGEAFF
few NA TRBJ1-1 TRBV5-6 TGTGCCAGCAGCTTACGAGGGTCCGCTGAAGCTTTCTTT CASSLRGSAEAFF
NA TRBD2 TRBJ2-1 TRBV5-1 TGCGCCAGCAGCCGACCGACTAGCGGGTTCAACAATGAGCAGTTCTTC CASSRPTSGFNNEQFF
NA TRBD2 TRBJ2-1 TRBV7-6 TGTGCCAGCAGCTTAGCGGAGGCTAGCGGGGGATCCAATGAGCAGTTCTTC CASSLAEASGGSNEQFF
NA TRBD1 TRBJ1-1 TRBV19 TGTGCCAGTATCAGACAGGGACAAGTATCGGCTGAAGCTTTCTTT CASIRQGQVSAEAFF
NA NA TRBJ1-1 TRBV18 TGTGCCAGCTCACCAGGGCTGGAAACTGAAGCTTTCTTT CASSPGLETEAFF
NA NA TRBJ1-5 TRBV7-8 TGTGCCAGCAGCACTAGTCCCACACAGCCCCAGCATTTT CASSTSPTQPQHF
NA NA TRBJ1-2 TRBV5-1 TGCGCCAGCAGCGAGGGACACCAGGGGAGCTATGGCTACACCTTC CASSEGHQGSYGYTF
NA TRBD1 TRBJ2-1 TRBV9 TGTGCCAGCAGTCCCGGACAGGGCGGCAATGAGCAGTTCTTC CASSPGQGGNEQFF
once TRBD1 TRBJ2-1 TRBV6-5 TGTGCCACCACAAACAACAGGGGTAGCCACAATGAGCAGTTCTTC CATTNNRGSHNEQFF
NA NA TRBJ2-5 TRBV29-1 TGCAGCGGGGGAGCGCCACAAGAGACCCAGTACTTC CSGGAPQETQYF
NA TRBD1 TRBJ2-2 TRBV19 TGTGCCAGTAGTACTCCCTCCGGGACAGGGACCGGGGAGCTGTTTTTT CASSTPSGTGTGELFF
NA TRBD1 TRBJ2-5 TRBV4-1 TGCGCCAGCAGCCAACCGAGACAGGGCGAGGAACAGTACTTC CASSQPRQGEEQYF
NA NA TRBJ2-3 TRBV5-1 TGCGCCAGCTGCTTGGGGGCGGGGGAAGGAGATACGCAGTATTTT CASCLGAGEGDTQYF
NA TRBD1 TRBJ1-1 TRBV4-1 TGCGCCAGCAGCCCCAGAACCGGGACAGGGGTTACTGAAGCTTTCTTT CASSPRTGTGVTEAFF
NA NA TRBJ1-3 TRBV6-5 TGTGCCAGCAGTTTATCGCAGAACGGAAACACCATATATTTT CASSLSQNGNTIYF
NA NA TRBJ1-2 TRBV5-1 TGCGCCAGCAGCCCGGGGGGAACAGGGAACTATGGCTACACCTTC CASSPGGTGNYGYTF
NA TRBD1 TRBJ2-1 TRBV28 TGTGCCAGCAGTTTCATCAGGGGGTCCCTTTACAATGAGCAGTTCTTC CASSFIRGSLYNEQFF
NA NA TRBJ2-2 TRBV7-9 TGTGCCAGCAGCTTGTTCGGGGGGCTGAACACCGGGGAGCTGTTTTTT CASSLFGGLNTGELFF
NA NA TRBJ1-5 TRBV3-1/TRBV3-2 TGTGCCAGCAGCCAATCCTCGGGTCCTAATCAGCCCCAGCATTTT CASSQSSGPNQPQHF
NA TRBD1 TRBJ1-1 TRBV4-1 TGCGCCAGCAGCCAAGATACAGGGGTAACTGAAGCTTTCTTT CASSQDTGVTEAFF
NA NA TRBJ2-1 TRBV2 TGTGCCAGCGGTCCGGGACTCCCAGGGAGCGAGCAGTTCTTC CASGPGLPGSEQFF
NA TRBD1 TRBJ1-1 TRBV4-1 TGCGCCAGCAGCCCCCGGGACAGAGCTGAAGCTTTCTTT CASSPRDRAEAFF
once TRBD2 TRBJ2-3 TRBV5-1 TGCGCCAGCAGCGCAAAAGCGGGGGGGCGGTCAGATACGCAGTATTTT CASSAKAGGRSDTQYF
few TRBD2 TRBJ2-1 TRBV6-5 TGTGCCAGCACCCTTCTGTCTAGCGGGGGGAGTGAGCAGTTCTTC CASTLLSSGGSEQFF
NA NA TRBJ1-5 TRBV27 TGTGCCAGCAGTCCCATCCCCACCAGGAATCAGCCCCAGCATTTT CASSPIPTRNQPQHF
NA TRBD1 TRBJ2-3 TRBV5-4 TGTGCCAGCAGCCCGGGACAGCTCACAGATACGCAGTATTTT CASSPGQLTDTQYF
once TRBD2 TRBJ2-5 TRBV5-1 TGCGCCAGCAGCAAACCCGGGACTAGCGGGGGGGGAGAGACCCAGTACTTC CASSKPGTSGGGETQYF
NA TRBD2 TRBJ2-1 TRBV7-6 TGTGCCAGCAGCTTAGGGCGAGGACCGAGGGCTAGCGGGGGGCCAAAATACAATGAGCAGTTCTTC CASSLGRGPRASGGPKYNEQFF
NA NA TRBJ2-5 TRBV28 NA CASSSSLVGDRLFSETQYF